Listed here are 27 T cell receptor beta chains from one sample, sequenced in a study of shared clonotypes between healthy human individuals. TCRdb keeps only in-frame clones here, not all; method: immunoSEQ multiplex PCR. The profile shows millions of clones, about 95% of them singletons. Naive CD8 cells lacked CD45RO, underwent positive selection for CCR7 and left out terminally differentiated effector memory CD45RA+ cells. Material for sequencing was naive CD8+ T cells sorted from blood. These receptor sequences come from a man younger than 30 in good health.

This chain's CDR3 is CASSDTPFYEQYF. CDR3 nucleotide sequence: TGTGCCAGCAGCGACACACCCTTTTACGAGCAGTACTTC. The chain uses TRBV2 and TRBJ2-7, with D uncertain. V was shortened by 6 bases and J by 4 bases, with 13 bases between the two germline ends. CDR1 is SNHLY, CDR2 FYNNEI, per germline. This CDR3 region has 13 residues. The entire variable domain, with the rest obtained from reference TRBV2 and TRBJ2-7, is as follows: EPEVTQTPSHQVTQMGQEVILRCVPISNHLYFYWYRQILGQKVEFLVSFYNNEISEKSEIFDDQFSVERPDGSNFTLKIRSTKLEDSAMYFCASSDTPFYEQYFGPGTRLTVT.

The chain carries TRBV19 and TRBJ2-5; D is unclear. The V gene lost 5 bases and the J gene lost 5 bases, with 18 bases spanning the gap. The CDR3 is 15 residues long. Germline V gene lookup returns CDR1 LNHDA and CDR2 SQIVND (reference sequence). CDR3 sequence: CASSSWVAVGETQYF. The CDR3 DNA sequence: TGTGCCAGTAGTTCATGGGTAGCTGTCGGTGAGACCCAGTACTTC.

On this clone: Other nucleotide sequences from this sample produce the same CDR3. The chain carries TRBV27 and TRBJ1-5; D uncertain. This CDR3 is built from 14 residues. Trimming pared 2 bases from V and 6 bases from J, leaving 11 bases between. The germline V gene encodes CDR1 MNHEY and CDR2 SMNVEV (reference sequence). As DNA, the CDR3 is TGTGCCAGCAGTTTAGTGGGAAGTGGTCAGCCCCAGCATTTT. Translating gives CASSLVGSGQPQHF.

V and J are TRBV7-9 and TRBJ1-4; 7 nucleotides line up with TRBD1. The CDR3 contains 17 residues. J was trimmed by 4 bases and V by 5 bases; bases with no gene match: 13. Per the germline V gene, CDR1 is SEHNR and CDR2 is FQNEAQ (reference sequence). The CDR3 coding sequence is TGTGCCAGCAGCCCAAGAACGGGGACAGTTAGTAATGAAAAACTGTTTTTT. It is translated as CASSPRTGTVSNEKLFF. Variable domain in full (rest from reference TRBV7-9 and TRBJ1-4): DTGVSQNPRHKITKRGQNVTFRCDPISEHNRLYWYRQTLGQGPEFLTYFQNEAQLEKSRLLSDRFSAERPKGSFSTLEIQRTEQGDSAMYLCASSPRTGTVSNEKLFFGSGTQLSVL.

V usage is TRBV14 and J usage is TRBJ2-1; possibly TRBD2 for D (6 bases). In germline, CDR1 is SGHDN, CDR2 FVKESK. This CDR3 is 16 amino acids long. Trimming took off 1 base at V and 2 bases at J, with 12 bases between the two ends. In DNA, the CDR3 is TGTGCCAGCAGCCAAGTAGCGGAGCTTACCTACAATGAGCAGTTCTTC. Residues: CASSQVAELTYNEQFF. The whole variable domain, filled in from reference TRBV14 and TRBJ2-1, reads EAGVTQFPSHSVIEKGQTVTLRCDPISGHDNLYWYRRVMGKEIKFLLHFVKESKQDESGMPNNRFLAERTGGTYSTLKVQPAELEDSGVYFCASSQVAELTYNEQFFGPGTRLTVL.

The J gene is TRBJ2-2, the V gene TRBV9; unclear D gene. Trimming took 0 bases from V and 7 from J, leaving 4 bases between them. The CDR3 extends over 12 amino acids. The germline gives CDR1 SGDLS, CDR2 YYNGEE. Here the CDR3 DNA reads TGTGCCAGCAGCGTAGATGTCGGGGAGCTGTTTTTT. This sequence encodes CASSVDVGELFF. The complete variable domain, with remaining parts taken from reference TRBV9 and TRBJ2-2, reads DSGVTQTPKHLITATGQRVTLRCSPRSGDLSVYWYQQSLDQGLQFLIQYYNGEERAKGNILERFSAQQFPDLHSELNLSSLELGDSALYFCASSVDVGELFFGEGSRLTVL.

This clone has just one count. This rearrangement joins TRBV9 to TRBJ1-3; D not resolved. V lost 4 bases to trimming and J lost 2 bases, with 13 bases between them. The CDR3 length is 15 residues. Per the germline V gene, CDR1 is SGDLS and CDR2 is YYNGEE. CDR3 nucleotide sequence: TGTGCCAGCAGCAGTGTCCATGGAGCTGGAAACACCATATATTTT. It codes for CASSSVHGAGNTIYF.

The V and J genes are TRBV11-2 and TRBJ2-1; 9 nucleotides agree with TRBD2. The V gene end was trimmed by 0 bases and the J gene end by 3 bases; junction bases not matched to a gene: 6. CDR1 is SGHAT and CDR2 is FQNNGV in the germline V gene. The CDR3 has 17 amino acids. The CDR3 DNA reads TGTGCCAGCAGCTTAGATTTACCTAGCGGGGTCTACAATGAGCAGTTCTTC. Protein product: CASSLDLPSGVYNEQFF.

This chain links TRBV25-1 with TRBJ2-3; the D is unclear. The germline gives CDR1 MGHDK, CDR2 SYGVNS. The V end lost 5 bases, the J end lost 2 bases, and 8 bases lay between the germline ends. CDR3 size: 13 residues. The CDR3 here is CASSRTNTDTQYF. The CDR3 coding sequence is TGTGCCAGCAGTAGGACCAACACAGATACGCAGTATTTT.

The chain carries TRBV7-3 and TRBJ2-3; 7 bases line up with TRBD2. CDR1 is SGHTA, CDR2 FQGTGA, per germline. The CDR3 length is 16 residues. With V trimmed by 0 bases and J by 4 bases, 7 bases remained unmatched. CDR3 loop: CASSLTRGGIADTQYF. In DNA, the CDR3 is TGTGCCAGCAGCTTAACACGCGGGGGTATCGCAGATACGCAGTATTTT.

The chain has TRBV11-2 and TRBJ2-7; TRBD2 aligns across 9 bases. This CDR3 is 15 amino acids long. In germline, CDR1 is SGHAT, CDR2 FQNNGV. The ends lost 5 bases at V and 0 bases at J; junction bases unmatched: 5. CDR3 nucleotide sequence: TGTGCCAGCAGCATCAGCGGGGGGTCCTCCTACGAGCAGTACTTC. It is translated as CASSISGGSSYEQYF.

V gene TRBV9 combines with J gene TRBJ2-1; D gene uncertain. The CDR3 loop spans 13 amino acids. CDR1 and CDR2 from the germline V gene are SGDLS and YYNGEE. Trimming cost V 0 bases and J 7 bases, with 8 bases left between them. CDR3 protein: CASSVDLGNEQFF. In nucleotides, the CDR3 is TGTGCCAGCAGCGTAGATCTGGGGAATGAGCAGTTCTTC.

V gene TRBV2 combines with J gene TRBJ2-3; no clear D gene. The CDR3 consists of 16 residues. Germline loops: CDR1 SNHLY, CDR2 FYNNEI. V was clipped by 0 bases and J by 2 bases, with 12 bases between them. CDR3 in amino acids: CASSEARSTLTDTQYF. CDR3 nucleotide sequence: TGTGCCAGCAGTGAAGCGCGGTCCACACTCACAGATACGCAGTATTTT.

The chain carries TRBV7-2 and TRBJ2-1; weak D call: TRBD2 (6 bases). Germline CDR1 and CDR2: SGHTA and FQGNSA. The ends were cut back, 1 base at V and 7 bases at J, with 14 bases in the middle. This CDR3 has 15 amino acids. CDR3 protein: CASSLGAGGFNEQFF. DNA for the CDR3: TGTGCCAGCAGCTTAGGAGCGGGTGGGTTTAATGAGCAGTTCTTC. The full variable domain, completed using reference TRBV7-2 and TRBJ2-1, is GAGVSQSPSNKVTEKGKDVELRCDPISGHTALYWYRQSLGQGLEFLIYFQGNSAPDKSGLPSDRFSAERTGGSVSTLTIQRTQQEDSAVYLCASSLGAGGFNEQFFGPGTRLTVL.

V is TRBV7-8 and J is TRBJ2-3, with 12 bases aligning to TRBD2. The CDR3 consists of 20 residues. Germline V lookup: CDR1 SGHVS, CDR2 FQNEAQ. Losses at the gene ends were 0 bases for V and 0 bases for J; bases not matched to a gene: 10. CDR3 loop: CASSLALAGGRIYSTDTQYF. In DNA, the CDR3 is TGTGCCAGCAGCTTAGCTCTAGCGGGAGGGCGAATTTATAGCACAGATACGCAGTATTTT.

In this sample, this clone turned up once. In the same sample, other DNA sequences code for this CDR3. The V and J genes are TRBV30 and TRBJ1-5, with 9 bases lining up with TRBD1. The CDR3 sequence is 14 residues long. Germline assignment: CDR1 GTSNPN and CDR2 SVGIG (reference sequence). V dropped 2 bases and J dropped 4; count of bases not matched to a gene: 3. CDR3 protein: CAWSSGQGNQPQHF. In DNA, the CDR3 is TGTGCCTGGAGTTCGGGACAGGGAAATCAGCCCCAGCATTTT.

The chain joins TRBV2 to TRBJ1-2; D uncertain. V lost 0 bases, J lost 4 bases, and 12 bases lay in between. This CDR3 contains 15 residues. Germline V gives CDR1 SNHLY, CDR2 FYNNEI. CDR3 coding DNA: TGTGCCAGCAGTGAAGCGGAGGTGTTCAGCTATGGCTACACCTTC. This translates into CASSEAEVFSYGYTF. Using reference TRBV2 and TRBJ1-2 for the parts outside the CDR3, the full variable domain is EPEVTQTPSHQVTQMGQEVILRCVPISNHLYFYWYRQILGQKVEFLVSFYNNEISEKSEIFDDQFSVERPDGSNFTLKIRSTKLEDSAMYFCASSEAEVFSYGYTFGSGTRLTVV.

Comments on this clone: This CDR3 is also generated by other DNA sequences in the sample. V gene TRBV19 combines with J gene TRBJ2-5; D gene ambiguous. Germline CDR1 reads LNHDA; CDR2 reads SQIVND (reference sequence). The V and J ends lost 0 bases and 3 bases respectively, with 8 bases between them. CDR3 size: 14 residues. As DNA, the CDR3 is TGTGCCAGTAGTATAGATGGGGAAGAAGAGACCCAGTACTTC. Its translation is CASSIDGEEETQYF.

The chain is built from TRBV13 and TRBJ2-7; D is uncertain. Germline CDR1 and CDR2: PRHDT and FYEKMQ (reference sequence). Trimming took 0 bases from V and 6 from J, leaving 6 bases between them. This CDR3 spans 12 amino acids. The CDR3 loop reads CASSLGESEQYF. CDR3 nucleotides: TGTGCCAGCAGCTTAGGGGAATCCGAGCAGTACTTC.

The chain joins TRBV7-9 to TRBJ2-7; possibly TRBD1 for D (5 bases). Trimming removed 5 bases from V and 3 bases from J, with 14 bases in between. The CDR3 length is 14 residues. Germline CDR1 and CDR2: SEHNR and FQNEAQ (reference sequence). CDR3 sequence reads: CASSQSLGHYEQYF. CDR3 bases: TGTGCCAGCAGCCAATCATTGGGGCACTACGAGCAGTACTTC.

The gene calls are TRBV6-5 and TRBJ2-3; 8 nucleotides align to TRBD2. Germline V CDR1 and CDR2: MNHEY, SVGAGI. Trimming removed 3 bases from V and 0 bases from J; junction bases left unmatched: 5. There are 16 residues in the CDR3. CDR3 sequence reads: CASSYAVAGSTDTQYF. CDR3 DNA sequence: TGTGCCAGCAGTTATGCGGTAGCGGGGAGCACAGATACGCAGTATTTT.

V and J are TRBV4-1 and TRBJ2-1, with TRBD2 identical over 9 bases. Germline values: CDR1 MGHRA, CDR2 YSYEKL. After removal of 0 bases from V and 1 base from J, the junction contained 7 bases not matched to a gene. This CDR3 comprises 18 residues. CDR3 amino acids: CASSQDYTSGSSYNEQFF. The CDR3 bases are TGCGCCAGCAGCCAAGACTATACTAGCGGGTCTTCCTACAATGAGCAGTTCTTC.

The chain employs TRBV4-1 and TRBJ1-5; D remains ambiguous. This CDR3 is 15 amino acids long. V was cut by 2 bases and J by 0 bases, with 8 bases left in between. The germline gives CDR1 MGHRA, CDR2 YSYEKL. This chain's CDR3 is CASSQIQNSNQPQHF. In nucleotides, the CDR3 is TGCGCCAGCAGCCAAATACAAAATAGCAATCAGCCCCAGCATTTT.

In its sample, this clone was seen once. This sample also contains other DNA sequences that code for the same CDR3. V is TRBV9 and J is TRBJ2-7; unclear D gene. V was cut by 0 bases and J by 0 bases, with 7 bases left in between. Germline V gives CDR1 SGDLS, CDR2 YYNGEE. The CDR3 sequence is 14 residues long. In DNA, the CDR3 is TGTGCCAGCAGCGTAGATAGCAGCTCCTACGAGCAGTACTTC. This sequence encodes CASSVDSSSYEQYF.

Written as DNA, the CDR3 is TGTGCCAGCAGCTTGGGGTCTACTCCTTTCACAGATACGCAGTATTTT. This sequence encodes CASSLGSTPFTDTQYF. This chain connects TRBV5-6 to TRBJ2-3; D gene unclear. The CDR3 totals 16 residues. Trimming removed 0 bases at V and 2 bases at J, with 13 bases between. Germline CDR1 is SGHDT and CDR2 is YYEEEE.

The chain couples TRBV4-3 to TRBJ2-7; D is unresolved. CDR1 is LGHNA, CDR2 YSLEER, per germline. V gave up 0 bases and J gave up 0 bases, with 6 bases separating them. CDR3 length equals 14 residues. As DNA, the CDR3 is TGCGCCAGCAGCCAAGAGGCCTTCTCCTACGAGCAGTACTTC. This encodes CASSQEAFSYEQYF.

This chain joins TRBV9 and TRBJ2-3; a possible D gene is TRBD2 (6 bases). The germline V gene encodes CDR1 SGDLS and CDR2 YYNGEE. V was shortened by 0 bases and J by 5 bases, with 10 bases between the two germline ends. The CDR3 covers 14 residues. CDR3 coding DNA: TGTGCCAGCAGCGTAGAAGGAGGGTTAGATACGCAGTATTTT. Encoded protein: CASSVEGGLDTQYF.